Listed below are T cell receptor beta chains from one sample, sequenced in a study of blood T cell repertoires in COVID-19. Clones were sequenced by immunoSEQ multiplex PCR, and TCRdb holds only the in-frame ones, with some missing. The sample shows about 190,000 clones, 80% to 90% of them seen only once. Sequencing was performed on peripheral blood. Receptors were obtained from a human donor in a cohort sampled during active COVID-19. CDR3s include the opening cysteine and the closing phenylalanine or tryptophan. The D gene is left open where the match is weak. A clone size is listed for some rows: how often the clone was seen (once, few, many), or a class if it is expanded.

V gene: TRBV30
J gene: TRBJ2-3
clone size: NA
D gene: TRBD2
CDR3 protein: CAWSGVAGRDTQYF
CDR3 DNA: TGTGCCTGGAGTGGGGTAGCGGGGAGGGATACGCAGTATTTT

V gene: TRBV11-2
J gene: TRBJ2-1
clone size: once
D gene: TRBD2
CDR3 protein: CASSLALIAGASYNEQFF
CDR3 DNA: TGTGCCAGCAGCTTAGCGCTCATAGCGGGAGCTTCCTACAATGAGCAGTTCTTC

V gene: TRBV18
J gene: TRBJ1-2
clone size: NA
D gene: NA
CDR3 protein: CASSPRQAGYTF
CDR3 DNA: TGTGCCAGCTCGCCTCGACAGGCTGGCTACACCTTC

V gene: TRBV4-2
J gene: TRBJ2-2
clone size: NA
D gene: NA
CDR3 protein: CASSQEVRTGELFF
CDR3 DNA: TGTGCCAGCAGCCAAGAGGTCCGGACCGGGGAGCTGTTTTTT

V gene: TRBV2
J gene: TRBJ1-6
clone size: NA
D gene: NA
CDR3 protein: CASELISYNSPLHF
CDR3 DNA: TGTGCCAGCGAACTAATCTCCTATAATTCACCCCTCCACTTT

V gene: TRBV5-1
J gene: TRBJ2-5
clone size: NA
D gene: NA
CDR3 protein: CASSRSRGLETQYF
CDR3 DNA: TGCGCCAGCAGCCGCTCAAGGGGGTTGGAGACCCAGTACTTC

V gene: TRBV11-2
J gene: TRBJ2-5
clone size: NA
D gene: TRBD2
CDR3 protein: CASSFGGEGPRGTQYF
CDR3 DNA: TGTGCCAGCAGCTTTGGAGGGGAGGGGCCGCGTGGGACCCAGTACTTC

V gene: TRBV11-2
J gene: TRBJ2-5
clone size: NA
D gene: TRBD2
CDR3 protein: CASSLGGAGGAETQYF
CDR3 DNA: TGTGCCAGCAGCTTAGGTGGCGCGGGGGGGGCAGAGACCCAGTACTTC

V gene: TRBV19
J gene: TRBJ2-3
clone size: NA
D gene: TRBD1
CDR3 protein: CASSISGQGASDTQYF
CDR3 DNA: TGTGCCAGTAGTATCTCTGGACAGGGGGCGTCAGATACGCAGTATTTT

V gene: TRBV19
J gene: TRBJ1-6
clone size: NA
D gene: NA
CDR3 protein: CASSTALGARFSPLHF
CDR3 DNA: TGTGCCAGTAGTACGGCGTTGGGGGCGAGGTTTTCACCCCTCCACTTT

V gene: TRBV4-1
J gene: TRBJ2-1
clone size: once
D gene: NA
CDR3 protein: CASSQGAGDLDNEQFF
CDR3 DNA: TGCGCCAGCAGCCAGGGGGCAGGGGATCTCGACAATGAGCAGTTCTTC

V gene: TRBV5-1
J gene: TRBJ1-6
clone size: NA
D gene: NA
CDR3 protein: CASSSGNSPLHF
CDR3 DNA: TGCGCCAGCAGCTCAGGGAATTCACCCCTCCACTTT